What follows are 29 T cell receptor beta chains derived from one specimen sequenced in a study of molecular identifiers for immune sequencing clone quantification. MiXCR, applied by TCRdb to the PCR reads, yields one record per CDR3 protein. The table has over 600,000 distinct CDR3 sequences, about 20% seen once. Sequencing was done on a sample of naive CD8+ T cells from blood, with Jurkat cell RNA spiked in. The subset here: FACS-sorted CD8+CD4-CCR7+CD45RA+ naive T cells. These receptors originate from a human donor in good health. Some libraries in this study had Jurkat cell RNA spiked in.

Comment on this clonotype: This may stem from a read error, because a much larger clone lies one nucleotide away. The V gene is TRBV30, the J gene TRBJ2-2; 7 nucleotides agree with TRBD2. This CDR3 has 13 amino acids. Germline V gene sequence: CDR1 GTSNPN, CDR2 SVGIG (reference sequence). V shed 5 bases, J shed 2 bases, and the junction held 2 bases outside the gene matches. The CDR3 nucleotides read TGTGCCTGGCGAGCGGGAAACACCGGGGAGCTGTTTTTT. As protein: CAWRAGNTGELFF.

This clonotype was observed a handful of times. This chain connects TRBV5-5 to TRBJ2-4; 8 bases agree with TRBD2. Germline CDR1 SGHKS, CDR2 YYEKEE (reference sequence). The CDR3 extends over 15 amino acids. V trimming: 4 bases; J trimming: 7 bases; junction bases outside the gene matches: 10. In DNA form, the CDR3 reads TGTGCCAGCAGCCAGGATCCGGGGGGGGGGAACATTCAGTACTTC. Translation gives CASSQDPGGGNIQYF.

The CDR3: CASSTPPNLQASNEKLFF. Here the CDR3 DNA reads TGTGCCAGTAGTACCCCACCGAATTTACAGGCCTCTAATGAAAAACTGTTTTTT. V is TRBV19 and J is TRBJ1-4, with D possibly matching TRBD1 (5 bases). The CDR3 has 18 amino acids. Germline-derived CDR1 and CDR2 are LNHDA and SQIVND (reference sequence). Trimming took off 4 bases at V and 3 bases at J, with 21 bases between the two ends.

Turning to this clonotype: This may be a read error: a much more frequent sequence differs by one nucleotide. The CDR3 DNA follows: TGCAGTGCTAGGGGGGGACATTTGGACACTGAAGCTTTCTTT. This gives the protein CSARGGHLDTEAFF. The J gene is TRBJ1-1, the V gene TRBV20-1, with D tentatively TRBD1 (6 bases). The germline V gene encodes CDR1 DFQATT and CDR2 SNEGSKA (reference sequence). The CDR3 extends over 14 amino acids. The V end was cut by 3 bases, the J end by 3 bases, with 14 bases between.

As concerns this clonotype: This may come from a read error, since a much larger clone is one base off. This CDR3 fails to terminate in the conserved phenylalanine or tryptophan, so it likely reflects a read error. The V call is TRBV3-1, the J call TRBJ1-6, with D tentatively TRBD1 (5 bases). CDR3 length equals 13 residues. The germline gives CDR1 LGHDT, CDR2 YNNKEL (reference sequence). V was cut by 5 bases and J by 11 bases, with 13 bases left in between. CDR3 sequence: CASSAPGIPPLHS. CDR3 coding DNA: TGTGCCAGCAGCGCCCCAGGGATCCCACCCCTCCACTCT.

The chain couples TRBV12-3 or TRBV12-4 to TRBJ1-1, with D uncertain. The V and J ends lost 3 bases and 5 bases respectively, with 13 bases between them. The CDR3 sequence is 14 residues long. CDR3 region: CASSFAGLGTEAFF. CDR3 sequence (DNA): TGTGCCAGCAGTTTCGCGGGCCTAGGGACTGAAGCTTTCTTT.

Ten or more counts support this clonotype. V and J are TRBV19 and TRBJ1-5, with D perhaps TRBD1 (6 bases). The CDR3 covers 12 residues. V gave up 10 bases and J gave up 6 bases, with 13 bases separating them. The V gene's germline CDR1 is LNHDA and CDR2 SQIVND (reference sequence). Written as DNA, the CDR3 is TGTGCCACCGCCACAGGGTTTCAGCCCCAGCATTTT. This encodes CATATGFQPQHF.

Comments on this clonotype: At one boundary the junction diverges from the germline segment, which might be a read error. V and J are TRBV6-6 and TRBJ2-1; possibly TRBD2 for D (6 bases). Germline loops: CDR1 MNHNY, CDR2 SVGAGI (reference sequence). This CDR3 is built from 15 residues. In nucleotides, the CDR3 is TGTGCCAGCACCGCTCTTGGGGGAGGATACAAAGAGCAGTTCTTC. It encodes CASTALGGGYKEQFF.

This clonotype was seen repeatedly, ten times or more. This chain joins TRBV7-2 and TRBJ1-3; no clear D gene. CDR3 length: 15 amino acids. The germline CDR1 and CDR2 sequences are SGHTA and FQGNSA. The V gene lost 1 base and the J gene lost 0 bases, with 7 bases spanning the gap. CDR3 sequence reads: CASSLGLYSGNTIYF. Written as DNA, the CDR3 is TGTGCCAGCAGCTTAGGACTGTACTCTGGAAACACCATATATTTT.

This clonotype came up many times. In nucleotides, the CDR3 is TGTGCCACGGGACAGGGGTACACTGAAGCTTTCTTT. As protein: CATGQGYTEAFF. J is TRBJ1-1 and V is TRBV30, with 10 bases lining up with TRBD1. V shed 8 bases and J 3 bases; nucleotides not matched to a gene: 3. The CDR3 covers 12 residues. Germline V lookup: CDR1 GTSNPN, CDR2 SVGIG (reference sequence).

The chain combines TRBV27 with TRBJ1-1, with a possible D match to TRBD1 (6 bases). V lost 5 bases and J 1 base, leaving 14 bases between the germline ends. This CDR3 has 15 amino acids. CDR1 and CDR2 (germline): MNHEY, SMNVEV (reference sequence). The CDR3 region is CASSTWTETNTEAFF. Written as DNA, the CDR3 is TGTGCCAGCAGTACTTGGACAGAGACGAACACTGAAGCTTTCTTT.

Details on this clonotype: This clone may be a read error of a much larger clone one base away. The CDR3 coding sequence is TGTGCCAGCAGCGGCGCCGGAACGAACACCGGGGAGCTGGTTTTT. It is translated as CASSGAGTNTGELVF. The chain has TRBV9 and TRBJ2-2; a possible D gene is TRBD2 (5 bases). The CDR3 consists of 15 residues. Per germline, CDR1 SGDLS and CDR2 YYNGEE.

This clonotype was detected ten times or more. The CDR3 protein is CATSHPRAPGGAFF. For the CDR3, the DNA is TGTGCCACCAGTCATCCCCGGGCCCCCGGCGGAGCTTTCTTT. The rearrangement uses TRBV24-1 and TRBJ1-1, with unresolved D. From germline, CDR1 is KGHDR and CDR2 SFDVKD. This CDR3 has 14 amino acids. Between the trimmed V and J ends, which lost 6 bases and 10 bases, there was a span of 20 bases.

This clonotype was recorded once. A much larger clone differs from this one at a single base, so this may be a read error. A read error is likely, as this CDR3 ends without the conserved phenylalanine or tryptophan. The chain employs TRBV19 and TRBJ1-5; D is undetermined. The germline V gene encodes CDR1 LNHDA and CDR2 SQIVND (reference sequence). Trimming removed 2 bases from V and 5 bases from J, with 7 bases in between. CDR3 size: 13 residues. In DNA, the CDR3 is TGTGCCAGTAGTATACGGTCAGATCAGCCCCAGCATTAT. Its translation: CASSIRSDQPQHY.

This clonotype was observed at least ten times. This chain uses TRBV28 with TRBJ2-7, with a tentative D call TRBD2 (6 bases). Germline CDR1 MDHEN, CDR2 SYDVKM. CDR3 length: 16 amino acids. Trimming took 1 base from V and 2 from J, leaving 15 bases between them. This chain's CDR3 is CASSLLFSGQTYEQYF. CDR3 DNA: TGTGCCAGCAGTTTATTATTTAGCGGTCAGACCTACGAGCAGTACTTC.

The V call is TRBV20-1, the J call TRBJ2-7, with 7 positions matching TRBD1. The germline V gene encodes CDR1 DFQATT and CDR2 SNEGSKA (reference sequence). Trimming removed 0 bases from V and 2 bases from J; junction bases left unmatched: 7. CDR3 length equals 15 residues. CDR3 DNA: TGCAGTGCTAGAGATGGGGACAGCCCAACCTACGAGCAGTACTTC. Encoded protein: CSARDGDSPTYEQYF.

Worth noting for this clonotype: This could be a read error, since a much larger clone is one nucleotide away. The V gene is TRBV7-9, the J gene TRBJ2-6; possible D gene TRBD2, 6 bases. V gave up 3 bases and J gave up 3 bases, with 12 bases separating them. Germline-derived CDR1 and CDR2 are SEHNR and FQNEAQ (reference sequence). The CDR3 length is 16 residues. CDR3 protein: CASSFVLAIGANVLTF. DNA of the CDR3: TGTGCCAGCAGCTTTGTCCTAGCGATTGGGGCCAACGTCCTGACTTTC.

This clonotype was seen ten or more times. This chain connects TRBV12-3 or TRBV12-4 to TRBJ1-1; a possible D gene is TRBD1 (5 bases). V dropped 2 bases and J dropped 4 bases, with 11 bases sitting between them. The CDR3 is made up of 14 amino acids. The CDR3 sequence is CASSLTRAGTEAFF. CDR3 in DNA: TGTGCCAGCAGTTTAACCAGGGCTGGCACTGAAGCTTTCTTT.

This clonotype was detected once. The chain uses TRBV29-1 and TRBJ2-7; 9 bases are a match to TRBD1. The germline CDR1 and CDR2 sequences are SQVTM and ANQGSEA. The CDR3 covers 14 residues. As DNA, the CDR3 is TGCAACGCCGAAGGGGACAGGGAAGGGGGCGAGCAGTACTTC. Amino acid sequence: CNAEGDREGGEQYF.

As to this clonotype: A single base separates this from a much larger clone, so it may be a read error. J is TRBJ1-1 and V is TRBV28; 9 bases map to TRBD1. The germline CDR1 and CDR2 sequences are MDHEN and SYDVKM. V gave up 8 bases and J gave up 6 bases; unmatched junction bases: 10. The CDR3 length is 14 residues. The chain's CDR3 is CASGQGRGDAEAFF. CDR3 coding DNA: TGTGCCAGCGGACAGGGGAGAGGGGACGCTGAAGCTTTCTTT.

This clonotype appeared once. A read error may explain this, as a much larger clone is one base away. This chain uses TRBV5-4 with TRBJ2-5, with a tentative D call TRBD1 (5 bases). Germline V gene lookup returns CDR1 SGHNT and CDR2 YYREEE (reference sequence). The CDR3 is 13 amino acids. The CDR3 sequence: CTSSFSGQETQYF. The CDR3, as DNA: TGTACCAGCAGCTTTTCAGGGCAAGAGACCCAGTACTTC.

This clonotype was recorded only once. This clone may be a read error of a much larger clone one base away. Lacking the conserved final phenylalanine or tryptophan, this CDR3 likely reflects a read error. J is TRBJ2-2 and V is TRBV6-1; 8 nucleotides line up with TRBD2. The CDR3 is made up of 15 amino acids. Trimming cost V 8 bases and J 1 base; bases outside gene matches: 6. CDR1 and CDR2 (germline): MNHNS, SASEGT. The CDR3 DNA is TGTGCCAGCCCCGGGGGGGATCTGAACACCGGGGAGCTGTTTCTT. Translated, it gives CASPGGDLNTGELFL.

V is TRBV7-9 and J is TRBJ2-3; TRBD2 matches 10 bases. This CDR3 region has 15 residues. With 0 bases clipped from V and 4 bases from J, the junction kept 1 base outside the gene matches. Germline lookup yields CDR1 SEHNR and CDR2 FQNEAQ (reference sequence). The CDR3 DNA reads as TGTGCCAGCAGCTTAGCGACTAGCGGGTCAGATACGCAGTATTTT. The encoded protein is CASSLATSGSDTQYF.

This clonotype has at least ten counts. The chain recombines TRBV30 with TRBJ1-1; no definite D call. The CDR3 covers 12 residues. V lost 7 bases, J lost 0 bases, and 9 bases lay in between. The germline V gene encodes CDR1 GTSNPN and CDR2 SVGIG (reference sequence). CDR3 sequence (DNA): TGTGCCTCGCTTGGAGTGAACACTGAAGCTTTCTTT. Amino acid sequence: CASLGVNTEAFF. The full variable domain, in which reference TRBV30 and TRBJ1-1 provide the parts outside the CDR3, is SQTIHQWPATLVQPVGSPLSLECTVEGTSNPNLYWYRQAAGRGLQLLFYSVGIGQISSEVPQNLSASRPQDRQFILSSKKLLLSDSGFYLCASLGVNTEAFFGQGTRLTVV.

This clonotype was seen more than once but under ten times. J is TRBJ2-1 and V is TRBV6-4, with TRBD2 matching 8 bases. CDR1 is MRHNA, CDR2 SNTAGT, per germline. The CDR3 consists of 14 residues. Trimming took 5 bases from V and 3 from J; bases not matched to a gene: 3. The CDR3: CASSRGLDYNEQFF. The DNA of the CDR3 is TGTGCCAGCAGTCGGGGACTAGACTACAATGAGCAGTTCTTC.

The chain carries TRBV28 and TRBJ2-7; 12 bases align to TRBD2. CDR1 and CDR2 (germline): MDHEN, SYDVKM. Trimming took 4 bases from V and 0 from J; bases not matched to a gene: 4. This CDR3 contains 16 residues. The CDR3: CASSSRLAGVSYEQYF. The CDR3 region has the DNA TGTGCCAGCAGTTCCAGACTAGCGGGGGTCTCCTACGAGCAGTACTTC.

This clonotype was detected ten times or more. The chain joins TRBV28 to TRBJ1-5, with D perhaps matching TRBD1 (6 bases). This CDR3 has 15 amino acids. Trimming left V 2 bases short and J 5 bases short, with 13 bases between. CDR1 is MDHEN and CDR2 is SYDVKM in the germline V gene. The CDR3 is CASSLRGALDQPQHF. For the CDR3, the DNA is TGTGCCAGCAGTTTACGGGGGGCCCTTGATCAGCCCCAGCATTTT. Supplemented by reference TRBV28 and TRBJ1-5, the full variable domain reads DVKVTQSSRYLVKRTGEKVFLECVQDMDHENMFWYRQDPGLGLRLIYFSYDVKMKEKGDIPEGYSVSREKKERFSLILESASTNQTSMYLCASSLRGALDQPQHFGDGTRLSIL.

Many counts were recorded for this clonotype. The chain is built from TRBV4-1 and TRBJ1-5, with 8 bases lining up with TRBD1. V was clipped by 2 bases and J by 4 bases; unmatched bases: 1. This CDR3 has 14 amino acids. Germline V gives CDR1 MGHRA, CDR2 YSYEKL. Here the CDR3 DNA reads TGCGCCAGCAGCCAAAGACAGGGGAATCAGCCCCAGCATTTT. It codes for CASSQRQGNQPQHF.

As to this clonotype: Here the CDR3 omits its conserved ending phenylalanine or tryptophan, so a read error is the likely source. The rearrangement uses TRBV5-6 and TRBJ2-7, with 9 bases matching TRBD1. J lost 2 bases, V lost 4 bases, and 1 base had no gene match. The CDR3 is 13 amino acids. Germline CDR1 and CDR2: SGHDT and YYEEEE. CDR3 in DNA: TGTGCCAGCAGCGACAGGGGGGCCTACGAGCAGTACCTC. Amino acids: CASSDRGAYEQYL.